This entry describes one T cell receptor beta chain. Its antigen is unknown. The CDR3 has 14 residues. CDR1 is ENHRY and CDR2 is SYGVKD in the germline V gene. TCRdb reprocessed the 5' RACE reads; each CDR3 protein has one entry and no DNA is given. The table lists roughly 150,000 distinct CDR3 sequences. This specimen comes from a study of T cells expressing NK-cell markers. Across the whole study: Sorted T-cell subsets CD3+CD56+NKG2C+, CD3+CD56+NKG2C- and CD3+CD56-NKG2C+ were TCR beta-sequenced.

Study-wide results and limits: The study did not resolve the HCMV specificity of expanded NKG2C+ T cell clones.

The source is a woman aged 18 to 75 in good health. The chain combines TRBV10-3 with TRBJ2-5; there is no DNA to check the TCRdb D call of TRBD1. Input material: blood T cells: a sorted CD56 or NKG2C T cell subset, CD4+ or CD8+ T cells, or bulk PBMC T cells (not recorded which). The CDR3 loop reads CAISGTGGFETQYF.